This passage covers 29 T cell receptor beta chains from one sample sequenced in a study of blood T cell repertoires in COVID-19. Clones were sequenced by immunoSEQ multiplex PCR, and TCRdb holds only the in-frame ones, with some missing. Among under 80,000 clones listed, less than 90% were seen once. Sequencing input: peripheral blood. These TCRs come from a man aged 50 or older with active COVID-19.

The gene calls are TRBV4-1 and TRBJ2-7, with TRBD2 matching 9 bases. Germline CDR1 reads MGHRA; CDR2 reads YSYEKL. V was pared by 0 bases and J by 12 bases, with 6 bases of the junction left unmatched. The CDR3 is 13 amino acids. The CDR3 is CASSQEPAGGLYF. The CDR3 DNA is TGCGCCAGCAGCCAAGAGCCAGCGGGAGGACTGTACTTC.

The rearrangement joins TRBV21-1 to TRBJ2-1; the table's TRBD2 call for D was not verified on the DNA. TRBV21-1 is a recognized pseudogene. The CDR3 sequence is 15 residues long. The CDR3 coding sequence is TGTGCCAGCGCCCGCCCGGGTTACTCCTACAATGAGCAGTTCTTC. This gives the protein CASARPGYSYNEQFF.

The chain combines TRBV2 with TRBJ2-7, with TRBD2 matching over 9 bases. The V gene end was trimmed by 5 bases and the J gene end by 7 bases; junction bases not matched to a gene: 9. CDR1 and CDR2 (germline): SNHLY, FYNNEI. This CDR3 has 14 residues. The CDR3 sequence: CASSPAGGSLEQYF. The CDR3 DNA reads as TGTGCCAGCAGTCCAGCGGGGGGAAGCCTGGAGCAGTACTTC.

The chain links TRBV5-1 to TRBJ2-4; 9 nucleotides align to TRBD2. This CDR3 spans 17 amino acids. V trimming: 0 bases; J trimming: 0 bases; junction bases outside the gene matches: 4. Germline V gene sequence: CDR1 SGHRS, CDR2 YFSETQ. For the CDR3, the DNA is TGCGCCAGCAGCTTGGTTCCTAGCGGGATAGCCAAAAACATTCAGTACTTC. Its protein is CASSLVPSGIAKNIQYF.

The genes are TRBV11-3 and TRBJ2-7; the D gene is possibly TRBD1 (6 bases). The germline CDR1 and CDR2 sequences are SGHNT and YENEEA. V gave up 5 bases and J gave up 3 bases, with 11 bases separating them. The CDR3 has 13 residues. In DNA, the CDR3 is TGTGCCAGCAGCCGACAGGCAAACTACGAGCAGTACTTC. Amino acids: CASSRQANYEQYF.

This clone came up once. The chain has TRBV9 and TRBJ1-1; D not resolved. Germline values: CDR1 SGDLS, CDR2 YYNGEE. The V gene lost 0 bases and the J gene lost 4 bases, with 7 bases spanning the gap. The CDR3 length is 13 residues. Here the CDR3 DNA reads TGTGCCAGCAGCGTAGAATCGGGCACTGAAGCTTTCTTT. It specifies CASSVESGTEAFF.

The chain has TRBV28 and TRBJ1-3; D gene unclear. Per the germline V gene, CDR1 is MDHEN and CDR2 is SYDVKM. This CDR3 has 14 residues. Trimming removed 3 bases from V and 1 base from J, with 7 bases in between. The chain's CDR3 is CASSFTESGNTIYF. The CDR3 DNA sequence: TGTGCCAGCAGTTTTACAGAGTCTGGAAACACCATATATTTT.

The chain links TRBV6-2 or TRBV6-3 to TRBJ2-7; 12 nucleotides align to TRBD1. The CDR3 contains 16 residues. J gave up 6 bases and V 5 bases, and 11 bases lay outside the gene matches. Germline lookup yields CDR1 MNHEY and CDR2 SVGEGT. The CDR3 region is CASSPAPGQGASEQYF. The CDR3 nucleotides read TGTGCCAGCAGTCCAGCGCCGGGACAGGGGGCCTCCGAGCAGTACTTC.

This sequence joins TRBV24-1 and TRBJ1-2; D is unresolved. The CDR3 consists of 12 residues. The ends were cut back, 3 bases at V and 5 bases at J, with 6 bases in the middle. The germline CDR1 and CDR2 sequences are KGHDR and SFDVKD. CDR3 in DNA: TGTGCCACCAGTGATACAGAGTATGGCTACACCTTC. As protein: CATSDTEYGYTF.

The CDR3 spells CASSYLGQQETQYF. The CDR3, as DNA: TGTGCCAGCAGTTACCTGGGACAGCAAGAGACCCAGTACTTC. The J gene is TRBJ2-5, the V gene TRBV6-6; 7 bases map to TRBD1. The ends lost 2 bases at V and 2 bases at J; junction bases unmatched: 2. Germline V CDR1 and CDR2: MNHNY, SVGAGI (reference sequence). The CDR3 spans 14 residues.

This clone is termed medium-sized. The chain uses TRBV6-5 and TRBJ1-1; a possible D gene is TRBD1 (6 bases). Germline V gene lookup returns CDR1 MNHEY and CDR2 SVGAGI. Trimming cost V 10 bases and J 0 bases, with 15 bases left between them. This CDR3 region has 14 residues. The CDR3 spells CATRSQGLNTEAFF. In DNA form, the CDR3 reads TGTGCCACCCGTTCGCAGGGGTTGAACACTGAAGCTTTCTTT.

The chain employs TRBV27 and TRBJ2-1; 7 nucleotides align to TRBD2. The CDR3 consists of 11 residues. Germline lookup yields CDR1 MNHEY and CDR2 SMNVEV (reference sequence). V dropped 6 bases and J dropped 7; count of bases not matched to a gene: 0. In DNA form, the CDR3 reads TGTGCCAGCAGAGCGGGAAATGAGCAGTTCTTC. Amino acids: CASRAGNEQFF.

The CDR3 region has the DNA TGCAGCGTCGGGACAGTTGATGGCCGGAACTATGGCTACACCTTC. Amino acid sequence: CSVGTVDGRNYGYTF. The V and J genes are TRBV29-1 and TRBJ1-2; 7 bases agree with TRBD1. The germline V gene has CDR1 SQVTM and CDR2 ANQGSEA. CDR3 length: 15 amino acids. The J segment lost 2 bases and the V segment lost 6 bases, leaving 12 bases of the junction unmatched.

This clone has just one count. The chain recombines TRBV3-1 (or the pseudogene TRBV3-2) with TRBJ2-1; 9 bases are shared with TRBD2. Trimming took 3 bases from V and 2 from J; bases not matched to a gene: 2. The germline V gene has CDR1 LGHDT and CDR2 YNNKEL (reference sequence). CDR3 size: 15 residues. CDR3 sequence (DNA): TGTGCCAGCAGCCAGGGGACTAGCACCTACAATGAGCAGTTCTTC. As protein: CASSQGTSTYNEQFF.

The chain couples TRBV12-3 or TRBV12-4 to TRBJ2-3; D gene ambiguous. The CDR3 has 12 residues. The ends were cut back, 7 bases at V and 3 bases at J, with 8 bases in the middle. The DNA of the CDR3 is TGTGCCAGCAACGAACAGACAGATACGCAGTATTTT. This codes for CASNEQTDTQYF.

The rearrangement uses TRBV6-5 and TRBJ1-2; TRBD1 matches at 9 bases. The trim removed 7 bases at V and 8 bases at J, leaving 5 bases unmatched. The V gene's germline CDR1 is MNHEY and CDR2 SVGAGI. The CDR3 runs 12 residues. This CDR3 is CASTDRGSGYTF. In DNA, the CDR3 is TGTGCCAGCACGGACAGGGGCAGCGGCTACACCTTC.

The chain recombines TRBV5-4 with TRBJ2-1, with 7 bases fitting TRBD1. This CDR3 region has 12 residues. Germline CDR1 reads SGHNT; CDR2 reads YYREEE (reference sequence). V was pared by 8 bases and J by 8 bases, with 7 bases of the junction left unmatched. CDR3 nucleotides: TGTGCCAGTAAAACAGGGGACCATGAGCAGTTCTTC. Protein sequence: CASKTGDHEQFF.

This clone was recorded only once. This chain joins TRBV7-9 and TRBJ2-1; TRBD2 is a possible D gene (6 bases). The CDR3 runs 13 residues. CDR1 and CDR2 from the germline V gene are SEHNR and FQNEAQ (reference sequence). Trimming removed 5 bases at V and 1 base at J, with 6 bases between. The CDR3 loop reads CASSRGSYNEQFF. CDR3 sequence (DNA): TGTGCCAGCAGCCGGGGGTCCTACAATGAGCAGTTCTTC.

The CDR3 spells CASSSRPSIEQFF. The CDR3 DNA reads as TGTGCCAGCAGCTCCCGCCCTAGTATCGAGCAGTTCTTC. The chain carries TRBV7-2 and TRBJ2-1; D remains unclear. V was shortened by 4 bases and J by 10 bases, with 14 bases between the two germline ends. Germline V lookup: CDR1 SGHTA, CDR2 FQGNSA. The CDR3 totals 13 residues.

The chain recombines TRBV5-1 with TRBJ2-3; perhaps TRBD1 as D (6 bases). With 6 bases removed from V and 1 base from J, the gap between germline ends came to 9 bases. The CDR3 totals 13 residues. Per the germline V gene, CDR1 is SGHRS and CDR2 is YFSETQ. The CDR3 DNA sequence: TGCGCCAGCACGAGACAGGGCACAGATACGCAGTATTTT. Protein sequence: CASTRQGTDTQYF.

This chain uses TRBV28 with TRBJ2-7, with a weak D call TRBD2 (5 bases). With 3 bases removed from V and 2 bases from J, the gap between germline ends came to 17 bases. The CDR3 length is 16 residues. From germline, CDR1 is MDHEN and CDR2 SYDVKM. The CDR3 protein is CASSLRTPGKAYEQYF. In DNA, the CDR3 is TGTGCCAGCAGTTTGCGGACTCCCGGGAAGGCCTACGAGCAGTACTTC.

V is TRBV2 and J is TRBJ1-5, with D possibly matching TRBD1 (5 bases). Germline V gene data show CDR1 as SNHLY and CDR2 as FYNNEI. V was cut by 6 bases and J by 12 bases, with 12 bases left in between. The CDR3 totals 11 residues. The CDR3: CASSDGQIQHF. CDR3 nucleotide sequence: TGTGCCAGCAGCGATGGACAAATCCAGCATTTT.

This clone appeared once. The chain has TRBV7-2 and TRBJ2-7, with D uncertain. CDR1 is SGHTA and CDR2 is FQGNSA in the germline V gene. The CDR3 has 13 residues. V lost 1 base to trimming and J lost 2 bases, with 6 bases between them. CDR3 nucleotides: TGTGCCAGCAGCTTAGGGTACACCTACGAGCAGTACTTC. It specifies CASSLGYTYEQYF.

The chain couples TRBV5-1 to TRBJ2-1, with TRBD1 matching 9 bases. The CDR3 runs to 14 residues. CDR1 and CDR2 (germline): SGHRS, YFSETQ. The V gene end was trimmed by 1 base and the J gene end by 6 bases; junction bases not matched to a gene: 2. The CDR3 is CASSLRGQGNEQFF. In DNA form, the CDR3 reads TGCGCCAGCAGCTTGCGGGGACAGGGCAATGAGCAGTTCTTC.

The rearrangement joins TRBV5-6 to TRBJ1-1, with TRBD1 identical over 9 bases. J was trimmed by 0 bases and V by 6 bases; bases with no gene match: 9. This CDR3 region has 16 residues. Germline-derived CDR1 and CDR2 are SGHDT and YYEEEE. Here the CDR3 DNA reads TGTGCCAGCATCAGACAGGGGGAGTTGGTGAACACTGAAGCTTTCTTT. It is translated as CASIRQGELVNTEAFF.

This rearrangement joins TRBV5-6 to TRBJ2-5, with TRBD2 matching over 10 bases. The germline V gene encodes CDR1 SGHDT and CDR2 YYEEEE. V trimming: 5 bases; J trimming: 5 bases; junction bases outside the gene matches: 12. The CDR3 has 16 amino acids. The CDR3 loop is CASSLSGGALTETQYF. DNA of the CDR3: TGTGCCAGCAGTTTGAGCGGGGGGGCGTTGACGGAGACCCAGTACTTC.

Regarding this clone: The same CDR3 can be traced to other DNA sequences in this sample. The rearrangement uses TRBV11-2 and TRBJ2-3; 8 bases agree with TRBD2. CDR1 and CDR2 (germline): SGHAT, FQNNGV. The CDR3 is 14 residues long. With 3 bases clipped from V and 5 bases from J, the junction kept 4 bases outside the gene matches. CDR3 residues: CASSFSGARDTQYF. The CDR3 DNA follows: TGTGCCAGCAGCTTTAGCGGGGCCCGAGATACGCAGTATTTT.

V is TRBV28 and J is TRBJ1-2; D unclear. Germline V gene sequence: CDR1 MDHEN, CDR2 SYDVKM. V was trimmed by 3 bases and J by 5 bases, leaving 4 bases between them. The CDR3 covers 11 residues. The CDR3 sequence is CASSFGYGYTF. In nucleotides, the CDR3 is TGTGCCAGCAGTTTCGGGTATGGCTACACCTTC.

The chain is built from TRBV29-1 and TRBJ2-4, with a tentative D call TRBD2 (6 bases). Trimming took 2 bases from V and 3 from J, leaving 8 bases between them. The CDR3 has 13 amino acids. CDR1 is SQVTM, CDR2 ANQGSEA, per germline. The DNA for the CDR3 is TGCAGCGTTGAATCGGGGGTCAAAAACATTCAGTACTTC. Its protein product is CSVESGVKNIQYF.